The rows below give T cell receptor beta chains drawn from one sample of a study of CD8 T cells in ankylosing spondylitis. TCRdb ran MiXCR on the 5' RACE reads and lists one entry per CDR3 protein. Of some 87,000 distinct CDR3 sequences in the sample, around 30% were seen once. Sequenced sample: blood, either unsorted or a sorted T cell fraction (not recorded which). The receptors were sampled from a male donor with ankylosing spondylitis or in good health (not recorded which). The CDR3 runs from the conserved cysteine through the conserved F or W. D genes are given only for firm matches. Rows may omit the clone size; those that give it use once, few, many or a size class.

j_call d_call v_call clone_size cdr3_aa cdr3_nt
TRBJ2-1 TRBD2 TRBV18 few CASSPGLAQYNEQFF TGTGCCAGCTCGCCGGGACTAGCGCAGTACAATGAGCAGTTCTTC
TRBJ2-5 TRBD1 TRBV20-1 few CSASPTGGGTQYF TGCAGTGCTAGCCCCACAGGGGGAGGGACCCAGTACTTC
TRBJ2-1 TRBD2 TRBV20-1 . CSVSYPATSGTYNEQFF TGCAGTGTATCTTACCCGGCGACTAGCGGGACCTACAATGAGCAGTTCTTC
TRBJ2-5 . TRBV10-3 . CAISPGGTGKETQYF TGTGCCATCAGTCCGGGGGGGACAGGGAAAGAGACCCAGTACTTC
TRBJ1-1 . TRBV11-2 few CASSWGRNTEAFF TGTGCCAGCAGCTGGGGCCGGAACACTGAAGCTTTCTTT
TRBJ2-7 TRBD2 TRBV5-1 . CASSRTSGRAFSYEQYF TGCGCCAGCAGCCGCACTAGCGGGAGGGCCTTTTCCTACGAGCAGTACTTC
TRBJ2-3 . TRBV10-2 few CASSEIQGGDTQYF TGCGCCAGCAGTGAGATCCAGGGGGGAGATACGCAGTATTTT
TRBJ1-5 TRBD1 TRBV28 . CASSPWGTESDQPQHF TGTGCCAGCAGTCCGTGGGGGACAGAGTCCGATCAGCCCCAGCATTTT
TRBJ2-1 . TRBV20-1 few CSATGPGRGHEQFF TGCAGTGCTACTGGTCCAGGCCGCGGCCATGAGCAGTTCTTC
TRBJ1-1 TRBD1 TRBV7-6 . CASSLVLGTGGLNTEAFF TGTGCCAGCAGCTTAGTGCTCGGGACAGGGGGGCTTAACACTGAAGCTTTCTTT
TRBJ1-5 . TRBV29-1 . CSVEVAPNQPQHF TGCAGCGTTGAAGTGGCTCCCAATCAGCCCCAGCATTTT
TRBJ2-1 . TRBV29-1 . CSVGSSASYNEQFF TGCAGCGTTGGTTCTAGCGCTTCCTACAATGAGCAGTTCTTC
TRBJ2-7 TRBD2 TRBV9 . CASSVAPSGKDEQYF TGTGCCAGCAGCGTAGCCCCTAGCGGGAAGGACGAGCAGTACTTC
TRBJ1-5 TRBD1 TRBV20-1 few CSASTGDYQPQHF TGCAGTGCCTCGACAGGGGACTATCAGCCCCAGCATTTT
TRBJ1-5 . TRBV28 . CASKNRARSPNQPQHF TGTGCCAGCAAAAACAGGGCCCGTTCCCCAAATCAGCCCCAGCATTTT
TRBJ2-7 TRBD1 TRBV3-1 few CASSRTTGGYEQYF TGTGCCAGCAGTCGTACGACAGGGGGCTACGAGCAGTACTTC
TRBJ2-3 . TRBV5-1 few CASSLGGSSTDTQYF TGCGCCAGCAGCTTGGGAGGTAGCTCCACAGATACGCAGTATTTT
TRBJ2-6 . TRBV24-1 . CATGRQTNSGANVLTF TGTGCCACCGGTCGGCAGACCAACTCTGGGGCCAACGTCCTGACTTTC